A selection of T cell receptor beta chains follows, all from one sample in a study of regulatory T cells in long-lasting Graves disease. One entry per CDR3 protein results from TCRdb running MiXCR on the multiplex PCR reads. The sample has around 510,000 distinct CDR3 sequences, more than 20% seen once; the top ten hold about 8.3%. The sample consisted of peripheral blood mononuclear cells (PBMCs), taken when the disease was refractory, from a patient treated with antithyroid drugs. These receptors came from a female donor with Graves disease. Each CDR3 is given with its conserved first and last residue. A D gene is named only where the DNA matches it firmly. The size of a clone is reported for some rows only, either as once, few or many, or as a class for expanded clones.

many,-,TRBV5-6,TRBJ2-7,CASSFGSPAYEQYF,TGTGCCAGCAGCTTCGGCAGCCCTGCCTACGAGCAGTACTTC
-,-,TRBV19,TRBJ2-1,CASSIAADNEQFF,TGTGCCAGTAGTATCGCGGCAGACAATGAGCAGTTCTTC
-,TRBD1,TRBV25-1,TRBJ1-2,CASSESGAGQGSWSNYGYTF,TGTGCCAGCAGTGAATCGGGCGCCGGACAGGGAAGTTGGTCTAACTATGGCTACACCTTC
few,-,TRBV18,TRBJ2-7,CASSPVGTFRSYEQYF,TGTGCCAGCTCACCAGTCGGTACTTTCCGCTCCTACGAGCAGTACTTC
few,TRBD1,TRBV25-1,TRBJ2-1,CASSDWGQGHNEQFF,TGTGCCAGCAGTGATTGGGGACAGGGTCACAATGAGCAGTTCTTC
few,-,TRBV9,TRBJ2-7,CASSVGVRGSYEQYF,TGTGCCAGCAGCGTAGGGGTACGGGGCTCCTACGAGCAGTACTTC
-,TRBD2,TRBV2,TRBJ2-1,CASRSGTSVHEQFF,TGTGCCAGCAGGAGCGGGACTAGCGTCCATGAGCAGTTCTTC
few,-,TRBV10-3,TRBJ1-1,CAISDGALNTEAFF,TGTGCCATCAGTGACGGGGCCCTGAACACTGAAGCTTTCTTT
few,-,TRBV2,TRBJ1-2,CASSRDTRGYTF,TGTGCCAGCAGCCGAGACACTCGGGGCTACACCTTC
many,-,TRBV27,TRBJ1-5,CASSSRVGAGNQPQHF,TGTGCCAGCAGTTCCCGCGTAGGGGCCGGCAATCAGCCCCAGCATTTT
many,TRBD1,TRBV6-1,TRBJ2-5,CASESQGAKETQYF,TGTGCCAGCGAGAGCCAGGGGGCAAAGGAGACCCAGTACTTC
many,TRBD1,TRBV7-9,TRBJ1-2,CASSQQQGRNGYTF,TGTGCCAGCAGCCAACAACAGGGGAGGAATGGCTACACCTTC
few,TRBD2,TRBV30,TRBJ2-7,CAWSRNSGTYEQYF,TGTGCCTGGAGTCGTAATAGCGGGACCTACGAGCAGTACTTC
many,-,TRBV6-1,TRBJ1-1,CASSSGQGETEAFF,TGTGCCAGCAGTAGTGGGCAAGGGGAAACTGAAGCTTTCTTT
few,-,TRBV4-1,TRBJ1-2,CASSLQTGNVYGYTF,TGCGCCAGCAGCCTCCAGACAGGAAACGTCTATGGCTACACCTTC
-,-,TRBV9,TRBJ2-7,CASSAGAGISYEQYF,TGTGCCAGCAGCGCAGGAGCCGGGATCTCCTACGAGCAGTACTTC
-,TRBD2,TRBV20-1,TRBJ2-5,CSASARAGRETQYF,TGCAGTGCTAGTGCGAGAGCGGGACGAGAGACCCAGTACTTC
many,TRBD1,TRBV6-1,TRBJ1-5,CASSPNRGGNQPQHF,TGTGCCAGCAGTCCAAACAGGGGTGGCAATCAGCCCCAGCATTTT
many,TRBD1,TRBV28,TRBJ2-7,CASRGGQGNSYEQYF,TGTGCCAGCAGGGGGGGACAGGGAAACTCCTACGAGCAGTACTTC
few,-,TRBV7-2,TRBJ1-5,CASSLRGGGDQPQHF,TGTGCCAGCAGCTTAAGGGGGGGCGGGGATCAGCCCCAGCATTTT
-,-,TRBV7-9,TRBJ2-5,CASTSLGQTQYF,TGTGCCAGCACCTCACTTGGGCAGACCCAGTACTTC
-,-,TRBV20-1,TRBJ1-1,CSALGGSYTEAFF,TGCAGCGCCCTAGGAGGGTCTTACACTGAAGCTTTCTTT
few,-,TRBV3-1,TRBJ1-2,CASSQALGTPGGYTF,TGTGCCAGCAGCCAAGCCTTGGGGACCCCAGGAGGCTACACCTTC
few,-,TRBV27,TRBJ2-7,CASSPIGRGNEQYF,TGTGCCAGCAGTCCTATCGGGAGAGGAAACGAGCAGTACTTC
few,-,TRBV7-2,TRBJ1-4,CASSFDSGVGKLFF,TGTGCCAGCAGCTTCGATTCGGGGGTGGGAAAACTGTTTTTT
few,-,TRBV20-1,TRBJ1-5,CSARASGGIVAQHF,TGCAGTGCTAGAGCTAGCGGAGGAATTGTGGCCCAGCATTTT
many,TRBD1,TRBV5-1,TRBJ1-1,CASSLGVLGTGYRYTEAFF,TGCGCCAGCAGCTTGGGTGTTTTGGGGACAGGTTACAGGTACACTGAAGCTTTCTTT
many,TRBD1,TRBV12-3/TRBV12-4,TRBJ2-5,CASSRTGVETQYF,TGTGCCAGCAGTAGGACAGGGGTGGAGACCCAGTACTTC
many,-,TRBV20-1,TRBJ2-7,CSARVGGRGGQYF,TGCAGTGCGCGAGTAGGAGGAAGGGGGGGGCAGTACTTC
many,-,TRBV27,TRBJ1-5,CASSFNGQPQHF,TGTGCCAGCAGTTTCAACGGTCAGCCCCAGCATTTT
many,-,TRBV11-2,TRBJ1-4,CASSPGGGSNEKLFF,TGTGCCAGCAGCCCCGGGGGCGGCAGTAATGAAAAACTGTTTTTT
few,-,TRBV9,TRBJ2-7,CASSVLSRDEQYF,TGTGCCAGCAGTGTTTTGTCAAGGGACGAGCAGTACTTC
many,-,TRBV2,TRBJ2-7,CASSEILSYEQYF,TGTGCCAGCAGTGAAATTCTCTCCTACGAGCAGTACTTC
few,TRBD2,TRBV13,TRBJ2-7,CASSLATSGTYEQYF,TGTGCCAGCAGCTTAGCAACTAGCGGGACCTACGAGCAGTACTTC
-,TRBD2,TRBV12-3/TRBV12-4,TRBJ2-3,CASSRGTSGSGDADTQYF,TGTGCCAGCAGCCGGGGGACTAGCGGGAGCGGGGATGCAGATACGCAGTATTTT
many,TRBD1,TRBV7-9,TRBJ2-7,CASSGDRASEQYF,TGTGCCAGCAGCGGGGACAGGGCCAGCGAGCAGTACTTC
-,TRBD2,TRBV12-3/TRBV12-4,TRBJ2-3,CASRNLAGLTDTQYF,TGTGCCAGCAGAAACCTAGCGGGACTCACAGATACGCAGTATTTT
many,-,TRBV6-2/TRBV6-3,TRBJ2-2,CASSYSGRSSGELFF,TGTGCCAGCAGTTATTCGGGACGTTCCAGCGGGGAGCTGTTTTTT
many,-,TRBV11-2,TRBJ1-6,CASSDTDSPLHF,TGTGCCAGCAGCGATACAGATTCACCCCTCCACTTT
-,-,TRBV6-2/TRBV6-3,TRBJ1-5,CASSYADNNHPQHF,TGTGCCAGCAGTTACGCGGACAATAATCATCCCCAGCATTTT
-,TRBD2,TRBV6-5,TRBJ2-2,CASSSPRKREGLSTGELFF,TGTGCCAGCAGTTCCCCCCGGAAGCGGGAGGGCCTTAGCACCGGGGAGCTGTTTTTT
many,TRBD2,TRBV7-9,TRBJ2-5,CASSLLAGFETQYF,TGTGCCAGCAGCTTGCTAGCGGGATTTGAGACCCAGTACTTC
many,TRBD1,TRBV7-2,TRBJ1-5,CASSSKRQGSVQPQHF,TGTGCCAGCAGCTCCAAAAGACAGGGGTCGGTTCAGCCCCAGCATTTT
-,-,TRBV6-5,TRBJ2-7,CASSYSGGVSGQYF,TGTGCCAGCAGTTACTCCGGGGGAGTCAGCGGGCAGTACTTC
-,TRBD1,TRBV5-1,TRBJ2-7,CASSTRTGGLYEQYF,TGCGCCAGCAGCACTAGGACAGGGGGCCTCTACGAGCAGTACTTC
many,-,TRBV28,TRBJ2-7,CASSHEFNSYEQYF,TGTGCCAGCAGTCATGAGTTCAATTCCTACGAGCAGTACTTC
few,-,TRBV27,TRBJ2-7,CASSLRLPVRRQYF,TGTGCCAGCAGTCTCCGATTACCCGTCCGCAGGCAGTACTTC
-,-,TRBV4-1,TRBJ2-4,CASSQGKGLAKNIQYF,TGCGCCAGCAGCCAAGGGAAAGGGCTAGCCAAAAACATTCAGTACTTC
many,-,TRBV12-3/TRBV12-4,TRBJ1-2,CASSTRLQGGGLNYGYTF,TGTGCCAGCAGTACGCGACTTCAGGGAGGAGGGCTTAACTATGGCTACACCTTC
many,-,TRBV15,TRBJ1-2,CATSRDSSGYTF,TGTGCCACCAGCAGAGATTCGTCTGGCTACACCTTC